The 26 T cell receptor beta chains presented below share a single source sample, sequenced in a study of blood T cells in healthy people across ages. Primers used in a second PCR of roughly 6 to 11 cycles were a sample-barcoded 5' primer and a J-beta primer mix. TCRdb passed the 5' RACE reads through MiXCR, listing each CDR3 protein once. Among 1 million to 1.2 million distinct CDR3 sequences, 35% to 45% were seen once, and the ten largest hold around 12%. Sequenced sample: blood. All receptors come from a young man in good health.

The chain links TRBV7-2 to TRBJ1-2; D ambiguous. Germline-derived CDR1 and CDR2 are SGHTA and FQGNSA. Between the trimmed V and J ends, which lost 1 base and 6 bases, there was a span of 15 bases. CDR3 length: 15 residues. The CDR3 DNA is TGTGCCAGCAGCTTAGTTGCAGAATCGCTTAATGGCTACACCTTC. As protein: CASSLVAESLNGYTF.

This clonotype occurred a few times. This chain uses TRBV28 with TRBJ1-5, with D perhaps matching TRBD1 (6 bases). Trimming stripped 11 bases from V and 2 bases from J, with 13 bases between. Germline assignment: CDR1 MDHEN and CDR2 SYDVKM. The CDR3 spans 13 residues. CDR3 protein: CASRTGRNQPQHF. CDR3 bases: TGTGCCTCCAGAACAGGGCGCAATCAGCCCCAGCATTTT.

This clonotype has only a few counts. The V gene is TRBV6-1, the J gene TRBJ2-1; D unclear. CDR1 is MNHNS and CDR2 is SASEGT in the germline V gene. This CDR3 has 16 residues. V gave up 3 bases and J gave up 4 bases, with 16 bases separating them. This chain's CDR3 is CASSDHDNEVYNEQFF. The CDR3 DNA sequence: TGTGCCAGCAGTGATCATGACAACGAAGTTTACAATGAGCAGTTCTTC.

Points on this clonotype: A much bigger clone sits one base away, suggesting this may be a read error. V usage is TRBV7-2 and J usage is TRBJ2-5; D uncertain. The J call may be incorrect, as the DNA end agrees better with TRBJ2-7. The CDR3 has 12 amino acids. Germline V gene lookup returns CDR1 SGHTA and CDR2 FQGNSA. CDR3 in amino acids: CASRFDGYEQYF. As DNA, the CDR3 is TGTGCCAGCAGATTCGACGGATACGAGCAGTACTTC.

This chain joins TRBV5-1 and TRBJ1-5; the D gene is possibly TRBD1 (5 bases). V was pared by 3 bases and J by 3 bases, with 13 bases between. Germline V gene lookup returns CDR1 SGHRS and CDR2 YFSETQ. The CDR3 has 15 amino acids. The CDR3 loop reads CASSWDGGTNQPQHF. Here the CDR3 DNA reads TGCGCCAGCAGCTGGGACGGTGGAACCAATCAGCCCCAGCATTTT. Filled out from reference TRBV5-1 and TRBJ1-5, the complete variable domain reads KAGVTQTPRYLIKTRGQQVTLSCSPISGHRSVSWYQQTPGQGLQFLFEYFSETQRNKGNFPGRFSGRQFSNSRSEMNVSTLELGDSALYLCASSWDGGTNQPQHFGDGTRLSIL.

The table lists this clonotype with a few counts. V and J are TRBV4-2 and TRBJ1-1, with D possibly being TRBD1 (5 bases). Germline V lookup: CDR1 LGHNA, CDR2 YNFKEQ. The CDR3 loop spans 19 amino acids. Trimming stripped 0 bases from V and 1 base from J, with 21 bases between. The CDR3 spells CASSQEVGLPNGGNTEAFF. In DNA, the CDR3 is TGTGCCAGCAGCCAAGAAGTGGGGCTACCCAATGGAGGGAACACTGAAGCTTTCTTT.

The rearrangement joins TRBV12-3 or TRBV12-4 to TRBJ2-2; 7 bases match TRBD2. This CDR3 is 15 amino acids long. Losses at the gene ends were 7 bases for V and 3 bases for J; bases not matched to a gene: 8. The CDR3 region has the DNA TGTGCCAGCACTAAGGCGGGACTATACACCGGGGAGCTGTTTTTT. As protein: CASTKAGLYTGELFF.

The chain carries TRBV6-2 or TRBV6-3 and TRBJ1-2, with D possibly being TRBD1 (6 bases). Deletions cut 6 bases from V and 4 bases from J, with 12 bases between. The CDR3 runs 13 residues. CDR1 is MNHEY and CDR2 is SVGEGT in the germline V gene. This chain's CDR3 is CASSRQVIYGYTF. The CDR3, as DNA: TGTGCCAGCAGCCGACAGGTTATCTATGGCTACACCTTC.

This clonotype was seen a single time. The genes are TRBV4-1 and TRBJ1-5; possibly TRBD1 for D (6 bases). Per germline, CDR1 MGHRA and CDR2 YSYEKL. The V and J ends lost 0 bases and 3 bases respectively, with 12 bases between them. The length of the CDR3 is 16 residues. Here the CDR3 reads CASSQDGTQTNQPQHF. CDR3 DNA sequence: TGCGCCAGCAGCCAAGATGGGACACAGACCAATCAGCCCCAGCATTTT.

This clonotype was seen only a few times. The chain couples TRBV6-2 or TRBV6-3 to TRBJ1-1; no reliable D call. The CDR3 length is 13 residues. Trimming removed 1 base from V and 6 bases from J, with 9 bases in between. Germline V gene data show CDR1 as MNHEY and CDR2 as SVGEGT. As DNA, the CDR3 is TGTGCCAGCAGTTACTTGGGGTACGCTGAAGCTTTCTTT. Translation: CASSYLGYAEAFF.

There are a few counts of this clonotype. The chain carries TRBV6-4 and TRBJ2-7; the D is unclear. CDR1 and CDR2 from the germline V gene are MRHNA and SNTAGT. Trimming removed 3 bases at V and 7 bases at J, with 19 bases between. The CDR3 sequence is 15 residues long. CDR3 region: CASSERGNSYNEQYF. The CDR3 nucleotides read TGTGCCAGCAGTGAGCGAGGTAACTCCTACAATGAGCAGTACTTC.

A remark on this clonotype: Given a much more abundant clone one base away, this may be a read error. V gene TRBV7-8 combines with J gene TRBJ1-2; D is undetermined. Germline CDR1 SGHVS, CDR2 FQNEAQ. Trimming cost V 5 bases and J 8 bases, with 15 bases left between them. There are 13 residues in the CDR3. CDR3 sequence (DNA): TGTGCCAGCAGCCAACTATTTTTTTCGGGCTACACCTTC. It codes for CASSQLFFSGYTF. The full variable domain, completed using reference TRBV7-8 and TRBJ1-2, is GAGVSQSPRYKVAKRGQDVALRCDPISGHVSLFWYQQALGQGPEFLTYFQNEAQLDKSGLPSDRFFAERPEGSVSTLKIQRTQQEDSAVYLCASSQLFFSGYTFGSGTRLTVV.

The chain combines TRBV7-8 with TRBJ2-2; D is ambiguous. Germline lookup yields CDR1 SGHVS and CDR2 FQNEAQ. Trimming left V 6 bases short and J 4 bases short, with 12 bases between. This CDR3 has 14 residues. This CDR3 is CASSTKSVTGELFF. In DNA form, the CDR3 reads TGTGCCAGCAGTACTAAGTCGGTCACCGGGGAGCTGTTTTTT.

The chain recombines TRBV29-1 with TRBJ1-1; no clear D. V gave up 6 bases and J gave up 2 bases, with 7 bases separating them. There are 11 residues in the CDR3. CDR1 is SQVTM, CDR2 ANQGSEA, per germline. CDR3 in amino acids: CSVELNTEAFF. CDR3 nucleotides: TGCAGCGTCGAGCTAAACACTGAAGCTTTCTTT. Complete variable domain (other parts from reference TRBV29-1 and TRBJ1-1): SAVISQKPSRDICQRGTSLTIQCQVDSQVTMMFWYRQQPGQSLTLIATANQGSEATYESGFVIDKFPISRPNLTFSTLTVSNMSPEDSSIYLCSVELNTEAFFGQGTRLTVV.

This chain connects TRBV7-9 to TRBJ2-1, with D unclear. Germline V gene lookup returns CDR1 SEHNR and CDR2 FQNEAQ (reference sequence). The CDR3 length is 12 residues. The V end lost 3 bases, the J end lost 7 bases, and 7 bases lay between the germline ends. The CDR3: CASSFRRNEQFF. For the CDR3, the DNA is TGTGCCAGCAGCTTTCGCAGGAATGAGCAGTTCTTC.

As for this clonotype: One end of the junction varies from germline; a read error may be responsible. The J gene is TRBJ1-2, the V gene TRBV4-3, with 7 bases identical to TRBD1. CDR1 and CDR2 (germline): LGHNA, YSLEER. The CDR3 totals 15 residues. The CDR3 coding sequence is TGCGCCAACAGCCAAGGGGGCAGGGGGGCGAATGGCTACACCTTC. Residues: CANSQGGRGANGYTF.

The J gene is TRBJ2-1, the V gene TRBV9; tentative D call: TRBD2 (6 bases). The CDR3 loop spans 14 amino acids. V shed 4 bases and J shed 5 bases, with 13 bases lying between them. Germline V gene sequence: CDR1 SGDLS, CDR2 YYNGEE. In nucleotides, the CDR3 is TGTGCCAGCAGCTCGCGGGACTTTGACAATGAGCAGTTCTTC. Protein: CASSSRDFDNEQFF. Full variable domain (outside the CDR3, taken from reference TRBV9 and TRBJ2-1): DSGVTQTPKHLITATGQRVTLRCSPRSGDLSVYWYQQSLDQGLQFLIQYYNGEERAKGNILERFSAQQFPDLHSELNLSSLELGDSALYFCASSSRDFDNEQFFGPGTRLTVL.

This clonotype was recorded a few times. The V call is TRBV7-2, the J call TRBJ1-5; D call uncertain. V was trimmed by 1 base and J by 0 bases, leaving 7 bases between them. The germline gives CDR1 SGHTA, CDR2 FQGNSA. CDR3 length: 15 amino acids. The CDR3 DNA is TGTGCCAGCAGCTTAGTTTCGAGTAGCAATCAGCCCCAGCATTTT. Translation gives CASSLVSSSNQPQHF.

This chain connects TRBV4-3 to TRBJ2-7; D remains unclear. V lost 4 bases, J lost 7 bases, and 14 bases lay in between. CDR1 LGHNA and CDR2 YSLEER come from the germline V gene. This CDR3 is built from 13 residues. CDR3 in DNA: TGCGCCAGCAGCCGTCTCCTTGAAAATGAGCAGTACTTC. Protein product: CASSRLLENEQYF.

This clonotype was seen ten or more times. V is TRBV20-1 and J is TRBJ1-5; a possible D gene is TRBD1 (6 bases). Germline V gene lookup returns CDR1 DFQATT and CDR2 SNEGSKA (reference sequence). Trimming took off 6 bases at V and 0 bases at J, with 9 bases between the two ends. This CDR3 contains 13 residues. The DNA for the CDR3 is TGCAGTGCCAGGGGATATAGCAATCAGCCCCAGCATTTT. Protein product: CSARGYSNQPQHF.

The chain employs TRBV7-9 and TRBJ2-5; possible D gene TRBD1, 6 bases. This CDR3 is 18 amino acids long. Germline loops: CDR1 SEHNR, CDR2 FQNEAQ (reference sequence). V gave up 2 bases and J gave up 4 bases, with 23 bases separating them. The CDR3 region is CASSLSVLTTWGPETQYF. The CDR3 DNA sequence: TGTGCCAGCAGCTTATCCGTGTTAACTACGTGGGGGCCAGAGACCCAGTACTTC. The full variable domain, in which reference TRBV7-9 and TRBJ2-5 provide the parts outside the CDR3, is DTGVSQNPRHKITKRGQNVTFRCDPISEHNRLYWYRQTLGQGPEFLTYFQNEAQLEKSRLLSDRFSAERPKGSFSTLEIQRTEQGDSAMYLCASSLSVLTTWGPETQYFGPGTRLLVL.

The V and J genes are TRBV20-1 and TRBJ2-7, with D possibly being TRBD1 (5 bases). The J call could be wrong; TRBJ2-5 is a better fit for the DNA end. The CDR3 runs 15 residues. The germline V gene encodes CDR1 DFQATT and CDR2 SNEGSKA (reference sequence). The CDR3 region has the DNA TGCAGTGCTAGGTCAAACGGCAGGGTTGGGGAGACCCAGTACTTC. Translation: CSARSNGRVGETQYF.

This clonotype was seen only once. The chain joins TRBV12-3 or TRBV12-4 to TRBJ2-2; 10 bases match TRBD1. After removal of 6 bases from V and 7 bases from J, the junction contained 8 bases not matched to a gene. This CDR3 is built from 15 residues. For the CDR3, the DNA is TGTGCCAGCAGCCCTACCGGGACAGGGGACGGGGAGCTGTTTTTT. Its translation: CASSPTGTGDGELFF.

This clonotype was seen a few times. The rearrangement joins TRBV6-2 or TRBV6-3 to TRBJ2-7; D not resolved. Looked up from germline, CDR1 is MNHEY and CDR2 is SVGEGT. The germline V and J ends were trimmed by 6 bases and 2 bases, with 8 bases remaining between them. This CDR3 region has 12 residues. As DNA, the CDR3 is TGTGCCAGCAGCCCTCTTACCTACGAGCAGTACTTC. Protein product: CASSPLTYEQYF.

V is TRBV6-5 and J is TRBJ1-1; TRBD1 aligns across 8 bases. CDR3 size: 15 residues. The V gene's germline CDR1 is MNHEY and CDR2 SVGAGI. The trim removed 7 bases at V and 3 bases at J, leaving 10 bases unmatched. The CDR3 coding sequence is TGTGCCAGCACCGACAGGGGTAGTCTCTACACTGAAGCTTTCTTT. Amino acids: CASTDRGSLYTEAFF.

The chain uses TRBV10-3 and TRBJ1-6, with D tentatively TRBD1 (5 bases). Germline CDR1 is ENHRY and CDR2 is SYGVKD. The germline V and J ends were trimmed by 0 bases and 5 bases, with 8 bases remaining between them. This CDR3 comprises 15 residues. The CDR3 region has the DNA TGTGCCATCAGTGAGTCGAGGGGACATAATTCACCCCTCCACTTT. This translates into CAISESRGHNSPLHF.